This entry lists 14 T cell receptor beta chains sequenced from one sample in a study of blood T cell repertoires in COVID-19. Here immunoSEQ multiplex PCR was the method, and the copy in TCRdb shows in-frame clones only, minus some. The sample holds approximately 190,000 clones, around 86% seen once. The sequenced sample consisted of peripheral blood. These receptors all come from a man at least 80 years old with acute or convalescent COVID-19.

The chain couples TRBV6-1 to TRBJ2-2, with 8 bases aligning to TRBD2. With 2 bases clipped from V and 5 bases from J, the junction kept 7 bases outside the gene matches. The germline CDR1 and CDR2 sequences are MNHNS and SASEGT. CDR3 size: 16 residues. CDR3 loop: CASSERTSGGTGELFF. Here the CDR3 DNA reads TGTGCCAGCAGTGAACGTACTAGCGGAGGGACCGGGGAGCTGTTTTTT.

This chain joins TRBV7-2 and TRBJ2-1, with unresolved D. The germline V gene has CDR1 SGHTA and CDR2 FQGNSA. The CDR3 contains 14 residues. V shed 6 bases and J shed 5 bases, with 14 bases lying between them. This CDR3 reads CASSFSHTNNEQFF. Written as DNA, the CDR3 is TGTGCCAGCAGTTTCTCGCACACAAACAATGAGCAGTTCTTC.

The V gene is TRBV12-3 or TRBV12-4, the J gene TRBJ1-2; 7 bases line up with TRBD1. The CDR3 extends over 12 amino acids. With 4 bases clipped from V and 8 bases from J, the junction kept 4 bases outside the gene matches. The CDR3 DNA reads TGTGCCAGCAGTTCGACAGGGAACGGCTACACCTTC. Translated, it gives CASSSTGNGYTF.

The chain employs TRBV5-6 and TRBJ2-1; 10 bases agree with TRBD2. The CDR3 sequence is 17 residues long. The V gene end was trimmed by 0 bases and the J gene end by 5 bases; junction bases not matched to a gene: 8. Germline CDR1 reads SGHDT; CDR2 reads YYEEEE. The CDR3: CASSLDRRTSGNNEQFF. The CDR3 bases are TGTGCCAGCAGCTTGGATAGGCGAACTAGCGGGAACAATGAGCAGTTCTTC.

The rearrangement links TRBV7-2 to TRBJ2-7; no firm D call. The germline gives CDR1 SGHTA, CDR2 FQGNSA. The CDR3 runs to 14 residues. Trimming left V 0 bases short and J 3 bases short, with 9 bases between. The CDR3 loop reads CASSLAAQVYEQYF. The DNA for the CDR3 is TGTGCCAGCAGCTTAGCGGCGCAGGTCTACGAGCAGTACTTC. Full variable domain (missing parts from reference TRBV7-2 and TRBJ2-7): GAGVSQSPSNKVTEKGKDVELRCDPISGHTALYWYRQSLGQGLEFLIYFQGNSAPDKSGLPSDRFSAERTGGSVSTLTIQRTQQEDSAVYLCASSLAAQVYEQYFGPGTRLTVT.

The chain recombines TRBV9 with TRBJ1-3; 8 bases are a match to TRBD1. The CDR3 contains 15 residues. V shed 4 bases and J 4 bases; nucleotides not matched to a gene: 7. The germline gives CDR1 SGDLS, CDR2 YYNGEE. The CDR3 nucleotides are TGTGCCAGCAGCTCAGGACAGGGTGGAGGAAACACCATATATTTT. Encoded protein: CASSSGQGGGNTIYF.

This clone occurred once. The genes are TRBV20-1 and TRBJ2-2, with TRBD2 identical over 13 bases. This CDR3 contains 15 residues. V trimming: 3 bases; J trimming: 6 bases; junction bases outside the gene matches: 4. Per the germline V gene, CDR1 is DFQATT and CDR2 is SNEGSKA (reference sequence). The CDR3, as DNA: TGCAGTGCTAGTAGGACTAGCGGGAGTTCCGGGGAGCTGTTTTTT. Encoded protein: CSASRTSGSSGELFF.

The V and J genes are TRBV6-5 and TRBJ1-5, with 7 bases fitting TRBD1. Germline CDR1 is MNHEY and CDR2 is SVGAGI. The CDR3 sequence is 14 residues long. The V and J ends lost 6 bases and 5 bases, in that order; junction bases with no gene match: 7. The CDR3: CASRSTGTHQPQHF. The DNA for the CDR3 is TGTGCCAGCAGGTCGACAGGGACCCATCAGCCCCAGCATTTT.

CDR3 region: CASSLELGTAYSQPQHF. The DNA of the CDR3 is TGTGCCAGCAGCTTAGAATTAGGGACAGCCTACAGTCAGCCCCAGCATTTT. V and J are TRBV7-8 and TRBJ1-5; TRBD1 matches at 7 bases. Germline lookup yields CDR1 SGHVS and CDR2 FQNEAQ. Trimming at V came to 1 base and at J to 6 bases, leaving 12 bases not matched to a gene. The length of the CDR3 is 17 residues.

V is TRBV5-1 and J is TRBJ1-4, with TRBD1 identical over 7 bases. V dropped 5 bases and J dropped 3; count of bases not matched to a gene: 4. This CDR3 contains 14 residues. Germline V gene lookup returns CDR1 SGHRS and CDR2 YFSETQ. The CDR3 sequence is CASSHGQANEKLFF. As DNA, the CDR3 is TGCGCCAGCAGTCACGGACAGGCTAATGAAAAACTGTTTTTT.

The chain uses TRBV7-2 and TRBJ2-7; D unresolved. The germline V and J ends were trimmed by 1 base and 3 bases, with 10 bases remaining between them. Germline V CDR1 and CDR2: SGHTA, FQGNSA. The CDR3 has 14 residues. CDR3 region: CASSLDASYYEQYF. DNA for the CDR3: TGTGCCAGCAGCTTAGATGCATCCTACTACGAGCAGTACTTC. Supplemented by reference TRBV7-2 and TRBJ2-7, the full variable domain reads GAGVSQSPSNKVTEKGKDVELRCDPISGHTALYWYRQSLGQGLEFLIYFQGNSAPDKSGLPSDRFSAERTGGSVSTLTIQRTQQEDSAVYLCASSLDASYYEQYFGPGTRLTVT.

In this sample, this clone turned up a few times. This rearrangement joins TRBV30 to TRBJ1-4; tentative D call: TRBD1 (5 bases). CDR3 length: 15 amino acids. Germline CDR1 GTSNPN, CDR2 SVGIG (reference sequence). V gave up 2 bases and J gave up 5 bases, with 15 bases separating them. Here the CDR3 reads CAWSPGLAQNEKLFF. In DNA, the CDR3 is TGTGCCTGGAGTCCGGGACTCGCCCAAAATGAAAAACTGTTTTTT.

The chain couples TRBV5-1 to TRBJ2-5; 10 bases fit TRBD2. The CDR3 runs 16 residues. Trimming at V came to 0 bases and at J to 6 bases, leaving 8 bases not matched to a gene. Germline CDR1 reads SGHRS; CDR2 reads YFSETQ. CDR3 sequence: CASSLAGASGSKTQYF. The CDR3 DNA is TGCGCCAGCAGCTTGGCTGGGGCTAGCGGGAGTAAGACCCAGTACTTC.

V usage is TRBV7-9 and J usage is TRBJ1-4; possibly TRBD1 for D (5 bases). Germline lookup yields CDR1 SEHNR and CDR2 FQNEAQ (reference sequence). CDR3 size: 15 residues. The V gene lost 5 bases and the J gene lost 0 bases, with 10 bases spanning the gap. The CDR3 DNA follows: TGTGCCAGCAGCACTACAGGTTCAACTAATGAAAAACTGTTTTTT. Protein product: CASSTTGSTNEKLFF.